This T cell receptor beta chain came from a study of lymphopenia after photon versus proton radiotherapy. Germline-derived CDR1 and CDR2 are SQVTM and ANQGSEA. Between the trimmed V and J ends, which lost 3 bases and 1 base, there was a span of 8 bases. This CDR3 region has 13 residues. Clones were read by immunoSEQ multiplex PCR, and TCRdb kept only the in-frame ones, dropping some. The sample includes around 66,000 clones, approximately 86% of them seen just once. Study-level results: Survival link was tested only in deceased patients; proton benefit remains a possibility. In patients who died, overall survival fell as post-nadir TCR diversity dropped more. After lymphocyte nadir, photon-treated repertoires showed oligoclonal expansion, especially CD8+ Temra. Proton therapy kept repertoires fairly stable, unlike photons, which gained effector/memory cells.

Notes on this clone: The antigen is not known.

The genes are TRBV29-1 and TRBJ2-3; D might be TRBD1 or TRBD2, each matching 5 bases. The receptor's source is a man aged 35 to 55 with gastric cancer. The sequencing here drew on peripheral blood, taken from a patient treated with photon-based radiotherapy. CDR3 region: CSVDPGRTDTQYF. DNA for the CDR3: TGCAGCGTTGATCCGGGGCGCACAGATACGCAGTATTTT.